This T cell receptor (beta chain) was identified in a study of regulatory dendritic cells for organ transplantation. TCRdb keeps only in-frame clones here, not all; method: immunoSEQ multiplex PCR. The sample has some 35,000 clones; 85% to 90% are singletons. CDR3 length equals 12 residues. CDR1 and CDR2 from the germline V gene are MDHEN and SYDVKM. V dropped 3 bases and J dropped 6 bases, with 8 bases sitting between them. Memory T cells were CD45RO+, naive were CD45RA+, sorted by FACS. The chain uses TRBV28 and TRBJ1-2; no clear D gene. This sequence was found in a human donor in good health. The source material was naive CD4+ T cells from blood. Sample subset: CD45RA+ naive T cells. The CDR3 nucleotides are TGTGCCAGCAGTTTGGATAGGGATGGCTACACCTTC. Residues: CASSLDRDGYTF.